These T cell receptor beta chains were read from a single sample in a study of T cell responses to AZD1222 COVID-19 vaccine. Assay used: immunoSEQ multiplex PCR; TCRdb lists only in-frame clones, some missing. This sample has roughly 150,000 clones, with approximately 90% found just once. This specimen consisted of peripheral blood, obtained on day 0 of AZD1222 vaccination. The receptors come from an adult in good health. The CDR3 runs from the conserved cysteine through the conserved F or W. The order of the fields is clone size, V gene, J gene, D gene, CDR3 DNA, CDR3 protein. D genes are given only for firm matches. Clone size appears in some rows only: once, few, many, or a class for an expanded clone.

>.|TRBV9|TRBJ1-2|TRBD1
TGTGCCAGCAGCGCCCGGGACAGGGAAGTCTATGGCTACACCTTC
CASSARDREVYGYTF
>.|TRBV12-5|TRBJ2-5|.
TGTGCTAGTGGTTTGGTTGGGGGGACAGAGACCCAGTACTTC
CASGLVGGTETQYF
>.|TRBV27|TRBJ2-1|.
TGTGCCAGCCGGACAGCTTACAATGAGCAGTTCTTC
CASRTAYNEQFF
>once|TRBV6-2/TRBV6-3|TRBJ2-5|TRBD1
TGTGCCAGCAGTTACAACCGGGACAGGGGCACCGGGGAGACCCAGTACTTC
CASSYNRDRGTGETQYF
>.|TRBV28|TRBJ2-2|TRBD2
TGTGCCAGCAGCCAGGGACTAGCTTTCGGGGAGCTGTTTTTT
CASSQGLAFGELFF
>.|TRBV18|TRBJ1-1|.
TGTGCCAGCTCACCAAAACCGACAGGTACCTCCATATCTGAAGCTTTCTTT
CASSPKPTGTSISEAFF
>.|TRBV6-1|TRBJ2-7|.
TGTGCCAGCAGTGAGGTACAGGGCAGGTACGAGCAGTACTTC
CASSEVQGRYEQYF
>.|TRBV6-5|TRBJ2-2|.
TGTGCCAGCATGGGGCCCGTGAACACCGGGGAGCTGTTTTTT
CASMGPVNTGELFF
>.|TRBV7-9|TRBJ2-7|.
TGTGCCAGCAGCTTACGACAACTAGACGAGCAGTACTTC
CASSLRQLDEQYF
>.|TRBV6-2/TRBV6-3|TRBJ1-1|.
TGTGCCAGCAGTTACGGGGGGATGAACACTGAAGCTTTCTTT
CASSYGGMNTEAFF
>once|TRBV6-6|TRBJ2-2|.
TGTGCCAGCAGGGTGCTGGGGGAAGGGGCCGGGGAGCTGTTTTTT
CASRVLGEGAGELFF
>.|TRBV5-6|TRBJ1-5|.
TGTGCCAGCAGCCCGGGGGCAGGGCGCGGCAATCAGCCCCAGCATTTT
CASSPGAGRGNQPQHF
>.|TRBV27|TRBJ2-3|TRBD2
TGTGCCAGCGTTAGCGGGAGGGCCAGGACAGATACGCAGTATTTT
CASVSGRARTDTQYF
>.|TRBV5-1|TRBJ2-7|.
TGCGCCAGCAGCTTGGTGAGTAGTTACGAGCAGTACTTC
CASSLVSSYEQYF
>.|TRBV7-2|TRBJ2-5|TRBD2
TGTGCCAGCAGCCCTTGGACTAGGGGAGAGACCCAGTACTTC
CASSPWTRGETQYF
>.|TRBV5-4|TRBJ2-2|.
TGTGCCAGCAGCTTCGAGCGGGTGAACACCGGGGAGCTGTTTTTT
CASSFERVNTGELFF
>.|TRBV19|TRBJ1-4|.
TGTGCCAGTAACCAGGGTACTAATGAAAAACTGTTTTTT
CASNQGTNEKLFF
>.|TRBV25-1|TRBJ1-3|.
TGTGCCTCCTGGGAGGGGCAGGCTCGGGGTCCGGACACCATATATTTT
CASWEGQARGPDTIYF
>once|TRBV28|TRBJ1-1|.
TGTGCCAGCAGTTTCCCCCGCACTGAAGCTTTCTTT
CASSFPRTEAFF
>.|TRBV6-5|TRBJ1-1|.
TGTGCCAGCTATCGGGGCGGGGAAGCTTTCTTT
CASYRGGEAFF
>.|TRBV20-1|TRBJ2-5|.
TGCAGTGCTAGTGAAGGAGGGTTTGAGACCCAGTACTTC
CSASEGGFETQYF
>.|TRBV6-5|TRBJ2-3|.
TGTGCCAGCAGTTACGACATTAGCACAGATACGCAGTATTTT
CASSYDISTDTQYF
>once|TRBV5-1|TRBJ2-1|.
TGCGCCAGCAGCTCGAGACTAGTCCACGAGCAGTTCTTC
CASSSRLVHEQFF
>.|TRBV7-9|TRBJ2-3|TRBD1
TGTGCCAGCAGCTTACGGACAGGGGACGTGGGTGCGCAGTATTTT
CASSLRTGDVGAQYF
>.|TRBV19|TRBJ2-6|.
TGTGCCAGTAGTATCCAGGGGCCTGGGGCCAACGTCCTGACTTTC
CASSIQGPGANVLTF
>.|TRBV28|TRBJ2-6|.
TGTGCCAGCAGTTTCGGTGTGTTAGCTGGGGCCAACGTCCTGACTTTC
CASSFGVLAGANVLTF
>.|TRBV9|TRBJ2-7|TRBD1
TGTGCCAGCAGCTTGCGGACAGGGAAGTCCGAGCAGTACTTC
CASSLRTGKSEQYF
>once|TRBV19|TRBJ2-5|.
TGTGCCAGTAGTAGCGGGACACTTCACCAGTACTTC
CASSSGTLHQYF
>once|TRBV7-9|TRBJ1-1|.
TGTGCCAGCAGCTTTTTAGGTGAAGCTTTCTTT
CASSFLGEAFF
>.|TRBV5-6|TRBJ2-7|.
TGTGCCAGCAGCTTGGAACAGCTTAAGCAGTACTTC
CASSLEQLKQYF
>.|TRBV11-1|TRBJ2-7|.
TGTGCCAGCAGCTTAGCTTGGGGGCAAACGTACGAGCAGTACTTC
CASSLAWGQTYEQYF
>.|TRBV30|TRBJ1-1|.
TGTGCCTGGAGTAGAGGGATAATGAACACTGAAGCTTTCTTT
CAWSRGIMNTEAFF
>.|TRBV5-6|TRBJ2-7|.
TGTGCCAGCAGCTCCCGAGGGGATTTCTACGAGCAGTACTTC
CASSSRGDFYEQYF
>.|TRBV11-3|TRBJ2-1|.
TGTGCCAGCAGCCACTCGAGACTAGTGGGATACAATGAGCAGTTCTTC
CASSHSRLVGYNEQFF
>.|TRBV2|TRBJ1-2|.
TGTGCCAGCATTCAAGCGGGGGATGGCTACACCTTC
CASIQAGDGYTF
>.|TRBV27|TRBJ2-3|TRBD2
TGTGCCAGCAGTTTATCCCGTGCGGGAGCGGGAGGCTTAGATACGCAGTATTTT
CASSLSRAGAGGLDTQYF
>.|TRBV3-1/TRBV3-2|TRBJ2-1|TRBD2
TGTGCCAGCAGCCAAGATCTTCGTAGCGGGAGTGGGTATGAGCAGTTCTTC
CASSQDLRSGSGYEQFF
>.|TRBV7-8|TRBJ2-3|.
TGTGCCAGCAGCTCCTCCCATGGAGATACGCAGTATTTT
CASSSSHGDTQYF
>.|TRBV15|TRBJ1-1|.
TGTGCCACCAGCAGAGCAGGGGCAAACACTGAAGCTTTCTTT
CATSRAGANTEAFF
>.|TRBV28|TRBJ1-1|.
TGTGCCAGCAGTTTAATAACTATGAACACTGAAGCTTTCTTT
CASSLITMNTEAFF
>.|TRBV4-2|TRBJ2-1|TRBD2
TGTGCCAGCAGCCAAGGGGGCGGGAGCGGTATTGAGCAGTTCTTC
CASSQGGGSGIEQFF
>.|TRBV20-1|TRBJ2-7|.
TGCAGTGCTAGTGGGGAGGAGGCCTACGAGCAGTACTTC
CSASGEEAYEQYF
>once|TRBV5-1|TRBJ2-7|.
TGCGCCAGCAGCTTTTATCGGGGAGGAGCCTACGAGCAGTACTTC
CASSFYRGGAYEQYF
>.|TRBV24-1|TRBJ2-5|.
TGTGCCACCAGTGATTTTATGGGGACCCAGTACTTC
CATSDFMGTQYF
>.|TRBV4-2|TRBJ2-1|TRBD2
TGTGCCAGCAGCCAAGTTCTAGCGGGAGGGCCCGGGAATGAGCAGTTCTTC
CASSQVLAGGPGNEQFF
>.|TRBV19|TRBJ1-2|.
TGTGCCAGTAGTAGCGGCCCCTATCTTAACTATGGCTACACCTTC
CASSSGPYLNYGYTF
>once|TRBV19|TRBJ1-5|.
TGTGCCAGTAGTTTTAGCAATCAGCCCCAGCATTTT
CASSFSNQPQHF
>.|TRBV21-1|TRBJ2-1|.
TGTGCCAGCAGACTTTCGTCTAGTCCACTTTACAATGAGCAGTTCTTC
CASRLSSSPLYNEQFF
>.|TRBV28|TRBJ2-5|.
TGTGCCAGCAGTTTAATGTTGAGGACAGCACAAGAGACCCAGTACTTC
CASSLMLRTAQETQYF